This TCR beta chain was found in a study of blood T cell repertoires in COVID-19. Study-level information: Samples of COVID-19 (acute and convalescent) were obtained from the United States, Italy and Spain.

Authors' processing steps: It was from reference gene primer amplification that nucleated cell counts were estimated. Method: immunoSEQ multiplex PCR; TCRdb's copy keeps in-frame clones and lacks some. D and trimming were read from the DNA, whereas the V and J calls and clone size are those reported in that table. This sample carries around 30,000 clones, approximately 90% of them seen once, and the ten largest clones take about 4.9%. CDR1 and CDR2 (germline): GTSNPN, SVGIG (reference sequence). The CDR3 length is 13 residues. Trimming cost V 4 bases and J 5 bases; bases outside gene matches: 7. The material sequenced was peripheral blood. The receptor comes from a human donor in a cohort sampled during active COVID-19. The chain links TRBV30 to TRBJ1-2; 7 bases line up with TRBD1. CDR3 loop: CAWNRQGPYGYTF. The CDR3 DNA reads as TGTGCCTGGAACCGACAGGGTCCTTATGGCTACACCTTC.